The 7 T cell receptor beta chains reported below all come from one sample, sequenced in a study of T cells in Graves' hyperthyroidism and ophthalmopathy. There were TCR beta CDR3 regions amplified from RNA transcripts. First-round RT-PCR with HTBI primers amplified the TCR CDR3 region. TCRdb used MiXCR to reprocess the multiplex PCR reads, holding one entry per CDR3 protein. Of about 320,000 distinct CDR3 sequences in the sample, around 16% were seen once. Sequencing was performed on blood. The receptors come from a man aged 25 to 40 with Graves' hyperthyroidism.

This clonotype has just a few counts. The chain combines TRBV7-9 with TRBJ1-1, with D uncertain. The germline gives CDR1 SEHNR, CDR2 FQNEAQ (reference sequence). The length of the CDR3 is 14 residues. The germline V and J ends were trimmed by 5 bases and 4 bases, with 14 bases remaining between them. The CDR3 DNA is TGTGCCAGCAGCCGGGGTCCGACGGGCACTGAAGCTTTCTTT. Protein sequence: CASSRGPTGTEAFF.

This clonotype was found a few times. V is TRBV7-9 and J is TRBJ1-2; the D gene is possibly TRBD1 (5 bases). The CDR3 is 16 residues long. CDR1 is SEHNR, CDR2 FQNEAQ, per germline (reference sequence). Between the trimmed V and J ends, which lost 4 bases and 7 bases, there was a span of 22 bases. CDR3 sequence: CASSSLLRDGLSGYTF. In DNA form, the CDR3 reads TGTGCCAGCAGCTCCCTACTCCGGGACGGCTTAAGTGGCTACACCTTC.

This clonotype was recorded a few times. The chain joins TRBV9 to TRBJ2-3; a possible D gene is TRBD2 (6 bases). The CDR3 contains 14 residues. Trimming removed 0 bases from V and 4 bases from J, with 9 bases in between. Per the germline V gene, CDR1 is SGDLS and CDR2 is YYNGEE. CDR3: CASSVAGVSDTQYF. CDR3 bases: TGTGCCAGCAGCGTAGCGGGAGTCTCAGATACGCAGTATTTT.

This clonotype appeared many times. Here the CDR3 DNA reads TGTGCCAGCAGCTTAAGCGGGATTACAGATACGCAGTATTTT. It specifies CASSLSGITDTQYF. The chain links TRBV7-3 to TRBJ2-3, with D possibly TRBD2 on 6 matching bases. The V gene's germline CDR1 is SGHTA and CDR2 FQGTGA. The CDR3 is made up of 14 amino acids. Deletions cut 1 base from V and 3 bases from J, with 8 bases between.

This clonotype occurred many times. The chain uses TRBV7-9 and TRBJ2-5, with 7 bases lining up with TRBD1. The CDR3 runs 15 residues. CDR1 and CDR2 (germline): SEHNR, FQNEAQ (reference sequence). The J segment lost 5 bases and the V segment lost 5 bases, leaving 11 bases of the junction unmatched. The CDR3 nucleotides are TGTGCCAGCAGCCCACGACAGGGAGACGGGGAGACCCAGTACTTC. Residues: CASSPRQGDGETQYF.

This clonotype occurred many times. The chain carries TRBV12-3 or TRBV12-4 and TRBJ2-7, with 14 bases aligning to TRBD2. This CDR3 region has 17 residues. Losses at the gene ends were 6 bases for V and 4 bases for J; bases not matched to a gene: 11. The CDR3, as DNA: TGTGCCAGCAGACAAGGGGACCGACTAGCGGGAGGGTACGAGCAGTACTTC. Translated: CASRQGDRLAGGYEQYF.

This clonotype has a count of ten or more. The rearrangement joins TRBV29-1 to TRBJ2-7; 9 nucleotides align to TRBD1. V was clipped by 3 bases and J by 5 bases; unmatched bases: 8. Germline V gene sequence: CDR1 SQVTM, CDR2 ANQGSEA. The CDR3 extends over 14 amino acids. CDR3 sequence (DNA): TGCAGCGTTGACCCGGGACAGGGTGGAGACGAGCAGTACTTC. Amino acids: CSVDPGQGGDEQYF.